These 24 T cell receptor beta chains share one sample of origin, sequenced in a study of tissue T cells after allogeneic stem cell transplantation. Generated by immunoSEQ multiplex PCR, the TCRdb table keeps only in-frame clones and is missing some. The sample includes 2,000 to 2,500 clones, approximately 49% of them seen just once. Time point reported: mouse harvest day 14 after allogeneic transplant. Each mouse received 10^7 T-cell-depleted marrow cells plus 10^6 splenic CD5+ T cells by tail vein. The specimen sequenced was gut tissue. The receptors were gathered from a female BALB/c mouse given C57BL/6 T cells with graft-versus-host disease after an allogeneic hematopoietic cell transplant.

This clone was picked up a small number of times. Any gene name here is a mouse gene name. This CDR3 reads CASGRTGSSYEQYF. Incomplete CDR3 DNA: TGTGCCAGCGGTCGGACTGGGAGCTCCTATGAACAGTAC. The chain carries TRBV13-2 and TRBJ2-7; 8 bases agree with TRBD2. The missing CDR3 end, 1 residue past where the read stops, is filled in from the germline J gene. The CDR3 sequence is 14 residues long. The V segment lost 4 bases and the J segment 0 bases; nucleotides outside the gene matches: 3. Per the germline V gene, CDR1 is NNHNN and CDR2 is SYGAGS (reference sequence).

In its sample, this clone is large. Mouse gene names apply. The CDR3 end lies 1 residue beyond the end of the read and is filled in from the germline J gene. The V and J genes are TRBV26 and TRBJ2-7; unclear D gene. Trimming shortened V by 2 bases and J by 0 bases, and 5 bases separated the two germline ends. The germline gives CDR1 KGHPV, CDR2 FQNQEV (reference sequence). The CDR3 loop spans 13 amino acids. The sequenced part of the CDR3 DNA is TGTGCCAGCAGTCTGAGCAGCTCCTATGAACAGTAC. This translates into CASSLSSSYEQY. The full CDR3 protein is CASSLSSSYEQYF.

To note about this clone: Each gene name is a mouse one. The read ends 1 residue before the CDR3 terminus; that terminus is restored from the germline J gene. The chain employs TRBV3 and TRBJ2-4, with 11 bases aligning to TRBD2. CDR1 and CDR2 from the germline V gene are SNHLY and FYNGKV (reference sequence). The V segment lost 4 bases and the J segment 4 bases; nucleotides outside the gene matches: 1. This CDR3 contains 14 residues. CDR3 amino acids: CASSSGLGENTLYF. The CDR3 bases that were read are TGTGCCAGCAGCTCGGGACTGGGGGAAAACACCTTGTAC. The variable domain in full, with the rest retrieved from reference TRBV3 and TRBJ2-4, is GPKVLQIPSHQIIDMGQMVTLNCDPVSNHLYFYWYKQILGQQMEFLVNFYNGKVMEKSKLFKDQFSVERPDGSYFTLKIQPTALEDSAVYFCASSSGLGENTLYFGAGTRLSVL.

This clone ranks as large (0.1 to 1%). The gene names given are mouse names. Coverage ceases 1 residue before the CDR3 finishes, and the germline J gene fills in the end. The V call is TRBV19, the J call TRBJ1-4; D ambiguous. The germline CDR1 and CDR2 sequences are FNHDT and SITEND (reference sequence). This CDR3 is 14 amino acids long. V lost 4 bases and J 1 base, leaving 8 bases between the germline ends. CDR3 bases read: TGTGCCAGCAGTCCGACAAATTCCAACGAAAGATTATTT. It codes for CASSPTNSNERLF. The CDR3 in its entirety is CASSPTNSNERLFF.

Worth noting for this clone: Any gene name here is a mouse gene name. The CDR3 end falls 1 residue outside the read, so it is completed with the germline J gene. The chain recombines TRBV4 with TRBJ2-4; 7 nucleotides match TRBD2. Unmatched junction bases numbered 5, after V lost 5 bases and J lost 3 bases. The CDR3 runs 14 residues. Germline V gives CDR1 LGHDT, CDR2 YNNKQL (reference sequence). The CDR3 loop reads CASSNWGGQNTLYF. The DNA read from the CDR3 is TGTGCCAGCAGCAACTGGGGTGGGCAAAACACCTTGTAC.

As concerns this clone: Germline and genes here are mouse. Sequencing ends 1 residue short of the CDR3 end; the germline J gene provides the rest. V usage is TRBV3 and J usage is TRBJ2-7; TRBD2 matches 11 bases. The ends lost 4 bases at V and 6 bases at J; junction bases unmatched: 5. CDR1 and CDR2 from the germline V gene are SNHLY and FYNGKV (reference sequence). The CDR3 has 14 amino acids. This chain's CDR3 is CASSYRDWGSEQYF. CDR3 DNA (partial): TGTGCCAGCAGCTACCGGGACTGGGGGAGTGAACAGTAC.

By share, this clone ranks as medium-sized (0.01 to 0.1%). Here the gene names and germline are mouse. Read sequence stops 1 residue before the CDR3 end, and the germline J gene provides the missing end. This rearrangement joins TRBV26 to TRBJ1-4, with 7 bases identical to TRBD1. The CDR3 has 14 amino acids. The V gene's germline CDR1 is KGHPV and CDR2 FQNQEV (reference sequence). V was pared by 7 bases and J by 3 bases, with 5 bases of the junction left unmatched. The CDR3 here is CASTLTGTNERLFF. CDR3 DNA (partial): TGTGCCAGCACATTGACAGGGACCAACGAAAGATTATTT. Full variable domain (rest looked up from reference TRBV26 and TRBJ1-4): NSKVIQTPRYLVKGQGQKAKMRCIPEKGHPVVFWYQQNKNNEFKFLINFQNQEVLQQIDMTEKRFSAECPSNSPCSLEIQSSEAGDSALYLCASTLTGTNERLFFGHGTKLSVL.

This clone came up a few times. Germline and genes: mouse. Coverage ceases 1 residue before the CDR3 finishes, and the germline J gene fills in the end. The chain couples TRBV12-2 to TRBJ2-7; 10 bases are a match to TRBD1. The CDR3 length is 13 residues. Looked up from germline, CDR1 is SGHLS and CDR2 is HYDKME. V dropped 2 bases and J dropped 6; count of bases not matched to a gene: 3. The DNA read from the CDR3 is TGTGCCAGCTCTCCCGGGACAGGGGCTGAACAGTAC. This codes for CASSPGTGAEQY. In full, the CDR3 is CASSPGTGAEQYF. Variable domain in full (rest from reference TRBV12-2 and TRBJ2-7): NSGVVQSPRYIIKGKGERSILKCIPISGHLSVAWYQQTQGQELKFFIQHYDKMERDKGNLPSRFSVQQFDDYHSEMNMSALELEDSAVYFCASSPGTGAEQYFGPGTRLTVL.

Concerning this clone: Germline and genes: mouse. The sequenced fragment ends 1 residue before the CDR3 boundary, so the rest is inferred from the germline J gene. The chain is built from TRBV20 and TRBJ2-4; maybe TRBD2 (6 bases). The ends were cut back, 0 bases at V and 0 bases at J, with 10 bases in the middle. There are 15 residues in the CDR3. Per the germline V gene, CDR1 is GFQATS and CDR2 is STVNSAI. CDR3 DNA (partial): TGTGGTGCTAGGGACTGGGGTTATAGTCAAAACACCTTGTAC. Translated: CGARDWGYSQNTLY. In full, the CDR3 reads CGARDWGYSQNTLYF.

In regard to this clone: Mouse names are used for the genes. Read data end 1 residue before the CDR3 end; the end is taken from the germline J gene. This rearrangement joins TRBV5 to TRBJ2-1, with D tentatively TRBD1 (6 bases). Germline V lookup: CDR1 LGHNA, CDR2 YNLKQL (reference sequence). This CDR3 is built from 15 residues. V was cut by 1 base and J by 3 bases, with 10 bases left in between. Here the CDR3 reads CASSQGRGTYAEQFF. The CDR3 DNA, read in part, is TGTGCCAGCAGCCAAGGAAGGGGGACCTATGCTGAGCAGTTC.

On this clone: Gene names are the mouse ones. The sequence runs out 1 residue before the end of the CDR3; the remainder is reconstructed from the germline J gene. The chain couples TRBV29 to TRBJ2-5, with 9 nucleotides matching TRBD1. Germline V gene sequence: CDR1 MSHET, CDR2 SYDVDS. The CDR3 extends over 14 amino acids. The V and J ends lost 4 bases and 4 bases, in that order; junction bases with no gene match: 3. This chain's CDR3 is CASSSRDREDTQYF. The CDR3 bases that were read are TGTGCTAGCAGTTCCCGGGACAGGGAAGACACCCAGTAC.

This clone is termed large (0.1 to 1%). The genes are named according to mouse. The read terminates 1 residue before the CDR3 end, so the remaining end is supplied by the germline J gene. Other DNA sequences in the same sample also yield this CDR3. The V and J genes are TRBV26 and TRBJ2-7; 10 nucleotides agree with TRBD2. V gave up 6 bases and J gave up 3 bases; unmatched junction bases: 5. The CDR3 runs 14 residues. Germline V gene lookup returns CDR1 KGHPV and CDR2 FQNQEV (reference sequence). The CDR3 spells CASSTGLGIYEQYF. The sequenced CDR3 bases are TGTGCCAGCAGCACGGGACTGGGGATCTATGAACAGTAC.

A word on this clone: Gene names refer to mouse genes. The read finishes 1 residue shy of the CDR3 end, and the germline J gene is used to complete it. V gene TRBV15 combines with J gene TRBJ2-7; TRBD2 agrees at 8 bases. J was trimmed by 7 bases and V by 2 bases; bases with no gene match: 4. The germline CDR1 and CDR2 sequences are SGHND and FRSKSL. The CDR3 contains 13 residues. CDR3 DNA, as far as it was read: TGTGCCAGCAGTTTACAGCTGGGGGGAGAACAGTAC. Protein sequence: CASSLQLGGEQY. The CDR3, in full, reads CASSLQLGGEQYF.

A remark on this clone: The germline and genes are mouse ones. The read ends 1 residue shy of where the CDR3 ends; the end is completed using the germline J gene. The V and J genes are TRBV3 and TRBJ2-7; TRBD2 matches 10 bases. CDR3 length: 13 amino acids. Germline CDR1 and CDR2: SNHLY and FYNGKV (reference sequence). With V trimmed by 3 bases and J by 4 bases, 0 bases remained unmatched. CDR3 bases read: TGTGCCAGCAGCTTGGGACTGGGGTATGAACAGTAC. Residues: CASSLGLGYEQY. The full CDR3 is CASSLGLGYEQYF.

Concerning this clone itself: Germline and genes: mouse. The read ends 1 residue shy of where the CDR3 ends; the end is completed using the germline J gene. This chain joins TRBV12-2 and TRBJ2-1; D call uncertain. The V gene lost 1 base and the J gene lost 1 base, with 7 bases spanning the gap. The V gene's germline CDR1 is SGHLS and CDR2 HYDKME. This CDR3 is built from 14 residues. CDR3 residues: CASSLRGNYAEQFF. The part of the CDR3 DNA that was read is TGTGCCAGCTCTCTTCGCGGAAACTATGCTGAGCAGTTC. The complete variable domain, with remaining parts taken from reference TRBV12-2 and TRBJ2-1, reads NSGVVQSPRYIIKGKGERSILKCIPISGHLSVAWYQQTQGQELKFFIQHYDKMERDKGNLPSRFSVQQFDDYHSEMNMSALELEDSAVYFCASSLRGNYAEQFFGPGTRLTVL.

As regards this clone: Gene names and germline refer to mouse. The read halts 1 residue ahead of the CDR3 end, with the missing end drawn from the germline J gene. The V and J genes are TRBV16 and TRBJ2-1; no definite D call. V was pared by 3 bases and J by 4 bases, with 4 bases between. This CDR3 is 12 amino acids long. CDR1 is SGHSA, CDR2 FRNQAP, per germline. CDR3 residues: CASSLGYAEQFF. Partial CDR3 DNA: TGTGCAAGCAGCTTGGGGTATGCTGAGCAGTTC.

A word on this clone: The gene names given are mouse names. The read stops 1 residue short of the end of the CDR3; the missing end is completed from the germline J gene. V is TRBV13-3 and J is TRBJ1-1; D is unresolved. Deletions cut 2 bases from V and 0 bases from J, with 8 bases between. The CDR3 contains 14 residues. Germline CDR1 and CDR2: NNHDY and SYVADS. The CDR3 protein is CASSEGRTNTEVFF. Partial CDR3 DNA: TGTGCCAGCAGTGAAGGCAGGACAAACACAGAAGTCTTC.

As to this clone: These gene names are mouse names. The read gets to within 1 residue of the CDR3 end, and the germline J gene fills in the rest. V usage is TRBV12-2 and J usage is TRBJ2-5, with TRBD2 matching 10 bases. Looked up from germline, CDR1 is SGHLS and CDR2 is HYDKME. V gave up 4 bases and J gave up 6 bases; unmatched junction bases: 6. The CDR3 has 14 amino acids. CDR3 loop: CASSLWGGADTQYF. CDR3 bases read: TGTGCCAGCTCCCTCTGGGGGGGCGCCGACACCCAGTAC.

This clone was seen more than once but under ten times. The genes are named according to mouse. Read sequence stops 1 residue before the CDR3 end, and the germline J gene provides the missing end. This rearrangement joins TRBV16 to TRBJ2-7; the match to TRBD1 covers 8 bases. Germline V CDR1 and CDR2: SGHSA, FRNQAP. V gave up 6 bases and J gave up 5 bases; unmatched junction bases: 9. The CDR3 contains 14 residues. This chain's CDR3 is CASRAYTGGNEQYF. CDR3 bases read: TGTGCAAGCAGAGCTTACACAGGGGGAAATGAACAGTAC.

This clone was counted only a few times. Gene names denote mouse genes. The read stops 1 residue short of the end of the CDR3; the missing end is completed from the germline J gene. The chain is built from TRBV26 and TRBJ2-7; no reliable D call. The CDR3 is 11 amino acids. The germline V gene encodes CDR1 KGHPV and CDR2 FQNQEV (reference sequence). Trimming removed 4 bases at V and 1 base at J, with 2 bases between. The CDR3 here is CASSQSYEQYF. CDR3 bases read: TGTGCCAGCAGTCAATCCTATGAACAGTAC.

As regards this clone: Gene names and germline refer to mouse. The missing CDR3 end, 1 residue past where the read stops, is filled in from the germline J gene. The chain links TRBV13-3 to TRBJ2-7, with 8 bases matching TRBD2. After removal of 10 bases from V and 0 bases from J, the junction contained 9 bases not matched to a gene. CDR3 length equals 14 residues. Looked up from germline, CDR1 is NNHDY and CDR2 is SYVADS. The CDR3 protein is CARGGGGSSYEQYF. CDR3 DNA, as far as it was read: TGTGCCCGCGGTGGGGGGGGGAGCTCCTATGAACAGTAC.

Comment on this clone: All gene names here are mouse names. The read terminates 1 residue before the CDR3 end, so the remaining end is supplied by the germline J gene. This rearrangement joins TRBV26 to TRBJ1-1; D might be TRBD1 (6 bases). This CDR3 region has 14 residues. V lost 6 bases and J lost 0, with 11 bases in between. Per the germline V gene, CDR1 is KGHPV and CDR2 is FQNQEV (reference sequence). The CDR3 sequence: CASRGQTANTEVFF. The DNA read from the CDR3 is TGTGCCAGCAGGGGACAAACTGCAAACACAGAAGTCTTC.

This clone is medium-sized in the sample. Gene names denote mouse genes. The read gets to within 1 residue of the CDR3 end, and the germline J gene fills in the rest. The genes are TRBV12-1 and TRBJ1-4; D is uncertain. The CDR3 contains 12 residues. The germline V gene encodes CDR1 SGHSN and CDR2 HYEKVE. Trimming took off 0 bases at V and 4 bases at J, with 2 bases between the two ends. This CDR3 is CASSLGNERLFF. The sequenced part of the CDR3 DNA is TGTGCCAGCTCTCTCGGCAACGAAAGATTATTT.

In the case of this clone: Genes and germline come from the mouse. The sequenced fragment ends 1 residue before the CDR3 boundary, so the rest is inferred from the germline J gene. V usage is TRBV15 and J usage is TRBJ1-4; 8 bases align to TRBD1. The CDR3 loop spans 14 amino acids. Germline CDR1 and CDR2: SGHND and FRSKSL. Trimming cost V 4 bases and J 3 bases; bases outside gene matches: 1. CDR3 amino acids: CASSSQGANERLFF. Partial CDR3 DNA: TGTGCCAGCAGTTCACAGGGGGCCAACGAAAGATTATTT.